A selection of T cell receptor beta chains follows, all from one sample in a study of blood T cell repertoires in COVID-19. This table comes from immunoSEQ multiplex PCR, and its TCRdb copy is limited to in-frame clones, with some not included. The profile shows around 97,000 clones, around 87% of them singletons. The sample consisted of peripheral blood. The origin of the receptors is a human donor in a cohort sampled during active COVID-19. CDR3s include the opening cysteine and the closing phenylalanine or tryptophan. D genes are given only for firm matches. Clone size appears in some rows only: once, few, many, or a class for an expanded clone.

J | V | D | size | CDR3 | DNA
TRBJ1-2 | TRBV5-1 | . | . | CASSSQGWAYGYTF | TGCGCCAGCAGCTCCCAGGGGTGGGCGTATGGCTACACCTTC
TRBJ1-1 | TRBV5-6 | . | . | CASGLGTVNTEAFF | TGTGCCAGCGGACTCGGGACTGTGAACACTGAAGCTTTCTTT
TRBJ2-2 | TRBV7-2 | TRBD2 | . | CASSLRIAGIGELFF | TGTGCCAGCAGCTTAAGGATAGCGGGAATCGGGGAGCTGTTTTTT
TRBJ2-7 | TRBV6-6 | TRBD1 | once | CASSQDRVDGVQYF | TGTGCCAGCAGTCAGGACAGGGTAGACGGGGTGCAGTACTTC
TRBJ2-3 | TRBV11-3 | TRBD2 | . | CASSVRTSGSGTDTQYF | TGTGCCAGCAGCGTTAGGACTAGCGGGAGTGGCACAGATACGCAGTATTTT
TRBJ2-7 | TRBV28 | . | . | CATFLNREFSGEQYF | TGTGCCACCTTCCTAAACAGGGAGTTTTCGGGGGAGCAGTACTTC
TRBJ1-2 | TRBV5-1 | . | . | CASSPAGDYGYTF | TGCGCCAGCAGTCCTGCGGGGGACTATGGCTACACCTTC
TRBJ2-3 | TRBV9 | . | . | CASSEGPGKRAPTDTQYF | TGTGCCAGCAGCGAGGGCCCAGGAAAGCGGGCCCCTACAGATACGCAGTATTTT
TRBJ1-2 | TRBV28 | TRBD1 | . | CASRQTDRGGYYGYTF | TGTGCCAGCAGGCAGACGGACAGGGGAGGATATTATGGCTACACCTTC
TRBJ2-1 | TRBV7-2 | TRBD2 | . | CASSLETSGRAQRVHEQFF | TGTGCCAGCAGCTTAGAAACTAGCGGGAGGGCTCAGCGTGTCCATGAGCAGTTCTTC
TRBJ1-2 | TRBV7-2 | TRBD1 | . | CASSWTGRTEGYTF | TGTGCCAGCAGCTGGACAGGGAGGACAGAGGGCTACACCTTC
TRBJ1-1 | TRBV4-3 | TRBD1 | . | CASSRGQGGTEAFF | TGCGCCAGCAGCCGGGGACAGGGGGGCACTGAAGCTTTCTTT
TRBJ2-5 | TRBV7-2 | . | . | CASSKTVQETQYF | TGTGCCAGCAGCAAAACAGTTCAAGAGACCCAGTACTTC
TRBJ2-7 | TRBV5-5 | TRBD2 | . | CASSSIRASGGPYVVHEQYF | TGTGCCAGCAGCTCCATCCGGGCGTCGGGAGGGCCCTATGTAGTCCACGAGCAGTACTTC
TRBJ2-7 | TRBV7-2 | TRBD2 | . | CASSAQSGSSYEQYF | TGTGCCAGCAGCGCCCAGAGCGGGAGCTCCTACGAGCAGTACTTC
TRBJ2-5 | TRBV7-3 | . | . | CASSRGSQETQYF | TGTGCCAGCAGCCGGGGATCCCAAGAGACCCAGTACTTC
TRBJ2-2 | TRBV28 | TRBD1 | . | CASKPPGTGGSGELFF | TGTGCCAGCAAGCCTCCGGGGACAGGGGGATCCGGGGAGCTGTTTTTT